Each of the 27 T cell receptor beta chains below was sequenced from the same sample in a study of T cell repertoires in cytomegalovirus infection. TCRdb re-analysed the reads in MiXCR, keeping a single row per CDR3 protein. The table shows approximately 100,000 distinct CDR3 sequences, with 20% to 30% occurring only once. The sample taken for sequencing was CD8+ T cells from PBMCs. The receptor source for this set is a human donor in good health (CMV status not recorded). Some clones in this sample may be carry-over from other donors' samples.

The CDR3 region has the DNA TGCGCCAGCAGCCCGAGGGGGGGGCGGGGGAATGAGCAGTTCTTC. Translation gives CASSPRGGRGNEQFF. The chain is built from TRBV5-1 and TRBJ2-1; TRBD2 is a possible D gene (7 bases). Between the trimmed V and J ends, which lost 4 bases and 7 bases, there was a span of 18 bases. This CDR3 spans 15 amino acids. Looked up from germline, CDR1 is SGHRS and CDR2 is YFSETQ. The full variable domain, with the rest looked up from reference TRBV5-1 and TRBJ2-1, is KAGVTQTPRYLIKTRGQQVTLSCSPISGHRSVSWYQQTPGQGLQFLFEYFSETQRNKGNFPGRFSGRQFSNSRSEMNVSTLELGDSALYLCASSPRGGRGNEQFFGPGTRLTVL.

The J gene is TRBJ1-1, the V gene TRBV6-6; unclear D gene. The germline CDR1 and CDR2 sequences are MNHNY and SVGAGI (reference sequence). This CDR3 is 17 amino acids long. Deletions cut 0 bases from V and 0 bases from J, with 14 bases between. The CDR3 here is CASSYSSWQDLNTEAFF. CDR3 nucleotides: TGTGCCAGCAGTTACTCGAGCTGGCAGGATCTGAACACTGAAGCTTTCTTT.

The rearrangement uses TRBV6-5 and TRBJ1-2; D remains ambiguous. Deletions cut 0 bases from V and 7 bases from J, with 6 bases between. There are 12 residues in the CDR3. Germline-derived CDR1 and CDR2 are MNHEY and SVGAGI. The CDR3 DNA is TGTGCCAGCAGTTACTCAGGGTTTGGCTACACCTTC. It encodes CASSYSGFGYTF.

The chain combines TRBV24-1 with TRBJ2-3; 15 bases are a match to TRBD2. The CDR3 has 16 amino acids. The V gene end was trimmed by 4 bases and the J gene end by 6 bases; junction bases not matched to a gene: 4. Germline V gene data show CDR1 as KGHDR and CDR2 as SFDVKD. Here the CDR3 DNA reads TGTGCCACCAGTGAACCCGGGACTAGCGGGGGGGATACGCAGTATTTT. Translation gives CATSEPGTSGGDTQYF.

This clonotype was counted at least ten times. The chain couples TRBV11-2 to TRBJ2-1; unclear D gene. CDR1 and CDR2 from the germline V gene are SGHAT and FQNNGV. This CDR3 has 15 residues. V lost 2 bases and J lost 0, with 8 bases in between. CDR3 nucleotides: TGTGCCAGCAGCTTACAGTATAGCTCCTACAATGAGCAGTTCTTC. Its protein product is CASSLQYSSYNEQFF.

Comment on this clonotype: A read error may explain this, as a much larger clone is one base away. This chain joins TRBV12-3 or TRBV12-4 and TRBJ1-1; 7 bases are a match to TRBD1. The CDR3 has 14 residues. With 5 bases clipped from V and 0 bases from J, the junction kept 3 bases outside the gene matches. This CDR3 is CASSVGTVNTEAFF. In DNA, the CDR3 is TGTGCCAGCAGTGTAGGGACAGTGAACACTGAAGCTTTCTTT.

Details on this clonotype: A much bigger clone sits one base away, suggesting this may be a read error. This chain connects TRBV14 to TRBJ2-1; D is perhaps TRBD2 (7 bases). Germline V gives CDR1 SGHDN, CDR2 FVKESK. The CDR3 runs to 14 residues. CDR3: CVSSQVRGANEQFF. DNA for the CDR3: TGTGTCAGCAGCCAAGTTCGGGGGGCCAATGAGCAGTTCTTC.

The J gene is TRBJ1-2, the V gene TRBV7-9; the D gene is possibly TRBD1 (5 bases). Germline-derived CDR1 and CDR2 are SEHNR and FQNEAQ (reference sequence). The CDR3 is 15 amino acids. V dropped 10 bases and J dropped 0 bases, with 18 bases sitting between them. The DNA for the CDR3 is TGTGCCATTCAGGGTTGGGGGAAAGCTAACTATGGCTACACCTTC. This gives the protein CAIQGWGKANYGYTF. The full variable domain, in which reference TRBV7-9 and TRBJ1-2 provide the parts outside the CDR3, is DTGVSQNPRHKITKRGQNVTFRCDPISEHNRLYWYRQTLGQGPEFLTYFQNEAQLEKSRLLSDRFSAERPKGSFSTLEIQRTEQGDSAMYLCAIQGWGKANYGYTFGSGTRLTVV.

Comments on this clonotype: A much bigger clone sits one base away, suggesting this may be a read error. The chain recombines TRBV28 with TRBJ2-7; TRBD2 might be the D (7 bases). The germline V gene has CDR1 MDHEN and CDR2 SYDVKM. Trimming took 6 bases from V and 9 from J, leaving 24 bases between them. The CDR3 covers 15 residues. The CDR3 sequence is CASRALGGALGVQYF. CDR3 sequence (DNA): TGTGCCAGCAGGGCTCTAGGGGGGGCCCTCGGCGTGCAGTACTTC.

On this clonotype: A much larger clone lies a single base off, so this may be a read error. The DNA of the CDR3 is TGTGCCAGCAGCTTAGCCAGCAGGAGCGCAGATACGCAGTATTTT. This encodes CASSLASRSADTQYF. V usage is TRBV7-2 and J usage is TRBJ2-3, with D uncertain. Trimming cost V 0 bases and J 4 bases, with 11 bases left between them. CDR3 length: 15 amino acids. Germline CDR1 reads SGHTA; CDR2 reads FQGNSA.

This rearrangement joins TRBV6-5 to TRBJ1-1; no definite D call. The germline V gene has CDR1 MNHEY and CDR2 SVGAGI. CDR3 length equals 13 residues. V was trimmed by 2 bases and J by 6 bases, leaving 10 bases between them. CDR3 loop: CASSYTSLSEAFF. The CDR3 bases are TGTGCCAGCAGTTACACCTCCCTTTCTGAAGCTTTCTTT.

The chain couples TRBV12-3 or TRBV12-4 to TRBJ2-1; 7 bases line up with TRBD2. Trimming removed 4 bases from V and 6 bases from J; junction bases left unmatched: 3. CDR3 length: 13 amino acids. CDR3 protein: CASSSGGGNEQFF. CDR3 in DNA: TGTGCCAGCAGTTCCGGCGGGGGCAATGAGCAGTTCTTC.

The chain joins TRBV14 to TRBJ1-2; TRBD1 aligns across 8 bases. This CDR3 is 16 amino acids long. In germline, CDR1 is SGHDN, CDR2 FVKESK. Trimming cost V 1 base and J 4 bases; bases outside gene matches: 8. The CDR3 protein is CASSQGGQGLGYGYTF. DNA of the CDR3: TGTGCCAGCAGCCAAGGCGGACAGGGTCTAGGCTATGGCTACACCTTC.

V gene TRBV20-1 combines with J gene TRBJ2-7; D is ambiguous. CDR3 length equals 14 residues. V lost 2 bases, J lost 1 base, and 12 bases lay in between. Per the germline V gene, CDR1 is DFQATT and CDR2 is SNEGSKA (reference sequence). CDR3 protein: CSARLHTVSYEQYF. Written as DNA, the CDR3 is TGCAGTGCTAGACTCCATACTGTATCCTACGAGCAGTACTTC.

This clonotype came up a few times. The chain links TRBV27 to TRBJ2-7, with D possibly TRBD1 on 6 matching bases. Germline lookup yields CDR1 MNHEY and CDR2 SMNVEV (reference sequence). Trimming left V 4 bases short and J 4 bases short, with 14 bases between. This CDR3 comprises 14 residues. Here the CDR3 reads CASSSTGTLYEQYF. Written as DNA, the CDR3 is TGTGCCAGCAGTTCCACAGGGACCTTATACGAGCAGTACTTC.

The sample holds a few counts of this clonotype. This chain uses TRBV20-1 with TRBJ2-5, with 7 bases identical to TRBD2. CDR3 length: 16 residues. V lost 3 bases and J lost 5; bases outside the gene matches: 15. Germline V lookup: CDR1 DFQATT, CDR2 SNEGSKA (reference sequence). The CDR3 bases are TGCAGTGCTAGGCCTCAGCTGGCGGGAGCAATGGAGACCCAGTACTTC. It encodes CSARPQLAGAMETQYF.

This clonotype was seen just once. It may be a read error: a sequence one base away is much more abundant. This chain joins TRBV7-9 and TRBJ1-1; 9 positions agree with TRBD1. Per germline, CDR1 SEHNR and CDR2 FQNEAQ (reference sequence). CDR3 length: 15 residues. This chain's CDR3 is CASRPQGAQNTEALF. CDR3 bases: TGTGCCAGCAGGCCACAGGGGGCGCAAAACACTGAAGCTTTGTTT.

On this clonotype itself: This may stem from a read error, because a much larger clone lies one nucleotide away. The chain recombines TRBV5-8 with TRBJ1-6; unclear D gene. Germline loops: CDR1 SGHTS, CDR2 YDEGEE. The CDR3 extends over 14 amino acids. The CDR3 DNA is TGTGCCAGCAGCTTGGATGGGGTTGGCTCACCCATCCACTTT. It specifies CASSLDGVGSPIHF.

There are a few counts of this clonotype. The V and J genes are TRBV28 and TRBJ2-7; D unclear. The germline V gene has CDR1 MDHEN and CDR2 SYDVKM. Trimming took off 9 bases at V and 1 base at J, with 13 bases between the two ends. The CDR3 has 13 residues. CDR3 coding DNA: TGTGCCAGTATACCGAAGCGATCCTACGAGCAGTACTTC. Translation: CASIPKRSYEQYF.

The sample holds a few counts of this clonotype. V is TRBV19 and J is TRBJ2-2; TRBD2 agrees at 9 bases. The CDR3 totals 18 residues. V was pared by 1 base and J by 5 bases, with 11 bases of the junction left unmatched. Looked up from germline, CDR1 is LNHDA and CDR2 is SQIVND (reference sequence). The CDR3 bases are TGTGCCAGTAGTATAGGAATGCTAGCGGGGCCGCGGACCGGGGAGCTGTTTTTT. Translation gives CASSIGMLAGPRTGELFF.

This clonotype was found a few times. The rearrangement links TRBV6-2 or TRBV6-3 to TRBJ1-1, with D unresolved. There are 14 residues in the CDR3. Trimming pared 0 bases from V and 2 bases from J, leaving 7 bases between. CDR1 is MNHEY, CDR2 SVGEGT, per germline. CDR3 coding DNA: TGTGCCAGCAGTTACTCGGAGCCTAACACTGAAGCTTTCTTT. The encoded protein is CASSYSEPNTEAFF.

This clonotype has a handful of counts. This sequence joins TRBV3-1 and TRBJ2-7, with D perhaps assigned TRBD1 or TRBD2 (5 bases each). Germline assignment: CDR1 LGHDT and CDR2 YNNKEL (reference sequence). Trimming took off 4 bases at V and 7 bases at J, with 17 bases between the two ends. The CDR3 is 14 residues long. The CDR3 reads CASSPPGTALEQYF. The DNA of the CDR3 is TGTGCCAGCAGCCCGCCCGGGACCGCCCTAGAGCAGTACTTC.

This clonotype occurred a few times. The chain carries TRBV7-2 and TRBJ2-7; no reliable D call. Trimming stripped 3 bases from V and 1 base from J, with 10 bases between. This CDR3 is 14 amino acids long. Per germline, CDR1 SGHTA and CDR2 FQGNSA. DNA of the CDR3: TGTGCCAGCAGCTTCGCCGGCGGTTCCTACGAGCAGTACTTC. Translation gives CASSFAGGSYEQYF.

This clonotype was observed many times. The chain carries TRBV20-1 and TRBJ2-7, with TRBD1 matching 10 bases. CDR1 DFQATT and CDR2 SNEGSKA come from the germline V gene (reference sequence). V trimming: 7 bases; J trimming: 5 bases; junction bases outside the gene matches: 14. This CDR3 has 15 amino acids. The CDR3 region has the DNA TGCAGTGTCGCAACCGGGGACAGGGGAGGGAACGAGCAGTACTTC. Its protein product is CSVATGDRGGNEQYF.

The chain uses TRBV11-1 and TRBJ2-4; a possible D gene is TRBD1 (6 bases). V was clipped by 5 bases and J by 1 base, with 15 bases between them. The germline CDR1 and CDR2 sequences are SGHAT and FQDESV (reference sequence). The CDR3 covers 16 residues. The CDR3: CASSPSTGNAKNIQYF. The CDR3 DNA reads TGTGCCAGCAGCCCGTCCACAGGGAACGCCAAAAACATTCAGTACTTC.

This clonotype appeared many times. CDR3 sequence (DNA): TGTGCCAGCAGCTTAGGGTGGGGACTAGCGGGAGCACAGGGGGAGCTGTTTTTT. Translating it yields CASSLGWGLAGAQGELFF. The rearrangement links TRBV7-2 to TRBJ2-2; TRBD2 agrees at 14 bases. The V segment lost 1 base and the J segment 8 bases; nucleotides outside the gene matches: 9. Germline lookup yields CDR1 SGHTA and CDR2 FQGNSA. CDR3 length equals 18 residues. Combining the CDR3 with reference TRBV7-2 and TRBJ2-2 gives the whole variable domain GAGVSQSPSNKVTEKGKDVELRCDPISGHTALYWYRQSLGQGLEFLIYFQGNSAPDKSGLPSDRFSAERTGGSVSTLTIQRTQQEDSAVYLCASSLGWGLAGAQGELFFGEGSRLTVL.

This chain links TRBV28 with TRBJ2-2; 11 positions agree with TRBD2. With V trimmed by 7 bases and J by 4 bases, 8 bases remained unmatched. Germline V gene sequence: CDR1 MDHEN, CDR2 SYDVKM. The CDR3 is 16 residues long. CDR3 DNA: TGTGCCAGCACCACAGTACTAGCGGGAGCCACCGGGGAGCTGTTTTTT. Translating it yields CASTTVLAGATGELFF.